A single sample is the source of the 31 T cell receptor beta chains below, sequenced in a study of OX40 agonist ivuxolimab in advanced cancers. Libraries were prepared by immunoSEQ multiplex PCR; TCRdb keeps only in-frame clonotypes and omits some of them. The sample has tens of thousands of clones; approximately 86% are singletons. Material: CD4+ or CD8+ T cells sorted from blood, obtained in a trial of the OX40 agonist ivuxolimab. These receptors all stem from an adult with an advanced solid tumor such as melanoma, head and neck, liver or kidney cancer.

In DNA, the CDR3 is TGTGCCAACTCTCAGCCCCGCTCCTACGAGCAGTACTTC. Protein sequence: CANSQPRSYEQYF. This rearrangement joins TRBV6-4 to TRBJ2-7, with no clear D. Germline V lookup: CDR1 MRHNA, CDR2 SNTAGT. This CDR3 contains 13 residues. V gave up 10 bases and J gave up 0 bases, with 13 bases separating them.

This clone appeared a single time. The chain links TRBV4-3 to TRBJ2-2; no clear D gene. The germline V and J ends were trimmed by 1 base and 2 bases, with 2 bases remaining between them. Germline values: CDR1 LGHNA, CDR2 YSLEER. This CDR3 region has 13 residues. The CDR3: CASSQGNTGELFF. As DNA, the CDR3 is TGCGCCAGCAGCCAAGGCAACACCGGGGAGCTGTTTTTT.

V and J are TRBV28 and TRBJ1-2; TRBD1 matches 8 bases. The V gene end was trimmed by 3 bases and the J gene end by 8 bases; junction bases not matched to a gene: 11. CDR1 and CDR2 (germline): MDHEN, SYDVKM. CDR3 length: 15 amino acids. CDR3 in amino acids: CASSFAGGRAGGYTF. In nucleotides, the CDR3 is TGTGCCAGCAGTTTCGCAGGGGGCAGGGCCGGAGGCTACACCTTC.

CDR3 loop: CAWSRRQGGNQPQHF. The DNA of the CDR3 is TGTGCCTGGAGTCGGAGACAGGGGGGCAATCAGCCCCAGCATTTT. The J gene is TRBJ1-5, the V gene TRBV30, with 9 bases identical to TRBD1. The CDR3 length is 15 residues. Germline trimming cut 2 bases from V and 2 bases from J; bases unmatched to any gene: 4. Germline CDR1 GTSNPN, CDR2 SVGIG (reference sequence).

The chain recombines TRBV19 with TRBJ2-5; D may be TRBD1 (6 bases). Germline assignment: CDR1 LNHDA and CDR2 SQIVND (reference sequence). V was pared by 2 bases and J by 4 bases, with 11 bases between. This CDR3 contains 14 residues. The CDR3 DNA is TGTGCCAGTAGTATACAGGGGTGGGGAGAGACCCAGTACTTC. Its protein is CASSIQGWGETQYF.

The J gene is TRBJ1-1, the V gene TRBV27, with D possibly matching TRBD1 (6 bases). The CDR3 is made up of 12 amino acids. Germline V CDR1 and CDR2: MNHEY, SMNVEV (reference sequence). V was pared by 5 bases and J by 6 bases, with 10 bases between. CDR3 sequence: CASSDRFSEAFF. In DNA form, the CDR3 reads TGTGCCAGCAGTGACAGGTTCTCTGAAGCTTTCTTT.

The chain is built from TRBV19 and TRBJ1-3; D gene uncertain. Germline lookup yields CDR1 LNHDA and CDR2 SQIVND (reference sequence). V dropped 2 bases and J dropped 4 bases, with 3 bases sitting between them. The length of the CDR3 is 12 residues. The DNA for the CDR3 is TGTGCCAGTAGTATACCGGGAAACACCATATATTTT. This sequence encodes CASSIPGNTIYF.

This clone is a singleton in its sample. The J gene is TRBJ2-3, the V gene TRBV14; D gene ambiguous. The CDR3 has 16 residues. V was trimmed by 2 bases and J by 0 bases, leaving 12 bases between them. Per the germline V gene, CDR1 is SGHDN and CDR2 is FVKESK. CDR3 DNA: TGTGCCAGCAGCCAATTCGGCCCGCTGAGCACAGATACGCAGTATTTT. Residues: CASSQFGPLSTDTQYF.

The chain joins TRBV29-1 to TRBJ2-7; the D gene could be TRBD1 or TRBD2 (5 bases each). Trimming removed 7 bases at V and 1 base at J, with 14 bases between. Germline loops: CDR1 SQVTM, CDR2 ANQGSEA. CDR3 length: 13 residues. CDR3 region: CSASKGRSYEQYF. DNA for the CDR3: TGCAGCGCGTCCAAGGGACGATCCTACGAGCAGTACTTC.

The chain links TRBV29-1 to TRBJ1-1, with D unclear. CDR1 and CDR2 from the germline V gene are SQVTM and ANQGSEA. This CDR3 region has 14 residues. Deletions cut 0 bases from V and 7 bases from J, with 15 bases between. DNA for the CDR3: TGCAGCGTTGAAGATCCAGTCAGGACGGATGAAGCTTTCTTT. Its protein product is CSVEDPVRTDEAFF.

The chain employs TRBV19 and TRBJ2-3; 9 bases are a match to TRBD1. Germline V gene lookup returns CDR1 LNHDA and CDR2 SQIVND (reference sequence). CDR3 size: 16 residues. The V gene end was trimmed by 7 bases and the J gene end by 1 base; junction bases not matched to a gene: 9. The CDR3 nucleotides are TGTGCCAGTAAGAAAGACAGGGGGATAGGCACAGATACGCAGTATTTT. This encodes CASKKDRGIGTDTQYF.

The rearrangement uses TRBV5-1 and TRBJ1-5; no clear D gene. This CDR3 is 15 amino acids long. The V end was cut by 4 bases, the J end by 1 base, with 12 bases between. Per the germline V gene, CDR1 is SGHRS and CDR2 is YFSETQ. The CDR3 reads CASSLYGGSNQPQHF. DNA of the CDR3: TGCGCCAGCAGCCTTTACGGAGGGAGCAATCAGCCCCAGCATTTT.

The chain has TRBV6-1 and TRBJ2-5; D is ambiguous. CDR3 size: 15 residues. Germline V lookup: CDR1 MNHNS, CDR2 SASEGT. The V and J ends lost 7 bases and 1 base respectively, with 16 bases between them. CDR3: CASKVYGAVQETQYF. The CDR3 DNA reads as TGTGCCAGCAAGGTGTATGGTGCGGTCCAAGAGACCCAGTACTTC.

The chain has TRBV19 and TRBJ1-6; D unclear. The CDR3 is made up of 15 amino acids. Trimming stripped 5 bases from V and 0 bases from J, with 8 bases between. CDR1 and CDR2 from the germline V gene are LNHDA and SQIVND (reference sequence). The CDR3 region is CASSGSSSYNSPLHF. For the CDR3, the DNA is TGTGCCAGTAGTGGTAGTAGCTCCTATAATTCACCCCTCCACTTT.

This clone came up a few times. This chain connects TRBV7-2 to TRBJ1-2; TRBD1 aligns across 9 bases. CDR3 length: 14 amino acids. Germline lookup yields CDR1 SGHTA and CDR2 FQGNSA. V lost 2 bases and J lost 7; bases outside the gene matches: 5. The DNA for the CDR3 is TGTGCCAGCAGCTTAAAGGACAGGGGTGGTGGCTACACCTTC. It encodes CASSLKDRGGGYTF.

The CDR3 spells CASSSNKRDSSNTGELFF. The CDR3 region has the DNA TGCGCCAGCAGCTCAAACAAACGGGACAGCTCGAACACCGGGGAGCTGTTTTTT. This chain uses TRBV5-1 with TRBJ2-2, with 7 nucleotides matching TRBD1. There are 18 residues in the CDR3. J lost 0 bases, V lost 3 bases, and 11 bases had no gene match. Germline assignment: CDR1 SGHRS and CDR2 YFSETQ.

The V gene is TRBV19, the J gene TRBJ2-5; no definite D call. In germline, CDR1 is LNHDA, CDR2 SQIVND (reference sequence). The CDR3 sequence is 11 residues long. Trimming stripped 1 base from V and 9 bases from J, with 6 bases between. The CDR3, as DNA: TGTGCCAGTAGTATAGCCGGATCCCAGTACTTC. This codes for CASSIAGSQYF.

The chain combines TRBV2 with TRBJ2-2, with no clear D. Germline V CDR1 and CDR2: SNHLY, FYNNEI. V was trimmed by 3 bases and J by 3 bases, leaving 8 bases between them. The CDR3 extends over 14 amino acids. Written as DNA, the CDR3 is TGTGCCAGCAGTGAGGGCGTATACACCGGGGAGCTGTTTTTT. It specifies CASSEGVYTGELFF.

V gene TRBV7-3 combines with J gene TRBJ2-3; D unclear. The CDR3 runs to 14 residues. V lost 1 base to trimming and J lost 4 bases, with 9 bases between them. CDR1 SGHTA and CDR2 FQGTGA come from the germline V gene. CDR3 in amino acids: CASSLNGPADTQYF. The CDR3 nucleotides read TGTGCCAGCAGCTTAAACGGGCCCGCAGATACGCAGTATTTT.

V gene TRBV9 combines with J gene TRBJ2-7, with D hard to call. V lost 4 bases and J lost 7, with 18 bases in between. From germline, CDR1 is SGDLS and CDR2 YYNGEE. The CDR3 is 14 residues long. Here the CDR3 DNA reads TGTGCCAGCAGCCCCCGACGTGGCTTATGGGAGCAGTACTTC. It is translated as CASSPRRGLWEQYF.

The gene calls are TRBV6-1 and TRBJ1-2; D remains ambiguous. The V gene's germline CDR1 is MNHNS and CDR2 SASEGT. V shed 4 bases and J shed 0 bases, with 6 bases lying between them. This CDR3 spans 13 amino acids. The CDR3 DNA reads TGTGCCAGCAGTGTAGGGACTAACTATGGCTACACCTTC. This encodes CASSVGTNYGYTF.

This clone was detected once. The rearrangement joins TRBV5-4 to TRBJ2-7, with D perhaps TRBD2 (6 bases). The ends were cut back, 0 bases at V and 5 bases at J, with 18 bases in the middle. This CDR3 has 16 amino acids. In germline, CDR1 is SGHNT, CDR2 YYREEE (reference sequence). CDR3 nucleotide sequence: TGTGCCAGCAGCTTGGCGCCTAGCGTGAGCCTAGACGAGCAGTACTTC. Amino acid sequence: CASSLAPSVSLDEQYF.

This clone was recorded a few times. CDR3 sequence reads: CARRENTEAFF. The CDR3 nucleotides are TGTGCCAGGAGGGAGAACACTGAAGCTTTCTTT. The chain carries TRBV7-2 and TRBJ1-1; D gene unclear. Germline-derived CDR1 and CDR2 are SGHTA and FQGNSA. Trimming removed 9 bases from V and 1 base from J, with 6 bases in between. CDR3 size: 11 residues.

The CDR3 bases are TGTGCCAGCAGCCCCCCCGGACAGGGCTGGAACTATGGCTACACCTTC. It is translated as CASSPPGQGWNYGYTF. V usage is TRBV27 and J usage is TRBJ1-2, with 8 positions matching TRBD1. There are 16 residues in the CDR3. From germline, CDR1 is MNHEY and CDR2 SMNVEV (reference sequence). The V and J ends lost 6 bases and 2 bases, in that order; junction bases with no gene match: 11.

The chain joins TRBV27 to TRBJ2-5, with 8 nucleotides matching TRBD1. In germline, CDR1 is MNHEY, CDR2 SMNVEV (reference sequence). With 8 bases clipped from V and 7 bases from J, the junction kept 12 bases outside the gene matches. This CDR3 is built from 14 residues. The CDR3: CASHTNGQGATQYF. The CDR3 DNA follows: TGTGCCAGCCACACTAACGGACAGGGAGCGACCCAGTACTTC.

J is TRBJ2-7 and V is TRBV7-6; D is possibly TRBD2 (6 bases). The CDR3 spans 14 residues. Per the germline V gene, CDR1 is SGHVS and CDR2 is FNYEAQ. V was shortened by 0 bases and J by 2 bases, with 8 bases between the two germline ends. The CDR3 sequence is CASSLAGTPYEQYF. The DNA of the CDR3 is TGTGCCAGCAGCTTAGCGGGGACTCCCTACGAGCAGTACTTC.

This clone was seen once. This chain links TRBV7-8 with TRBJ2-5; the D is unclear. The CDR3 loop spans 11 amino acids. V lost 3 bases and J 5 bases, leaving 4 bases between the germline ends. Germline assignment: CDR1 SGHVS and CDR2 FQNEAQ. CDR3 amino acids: CASSFRETQYF. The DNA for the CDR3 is TGTGCCAGCAGCTTTAGGGAGACCCAGTACTTC.

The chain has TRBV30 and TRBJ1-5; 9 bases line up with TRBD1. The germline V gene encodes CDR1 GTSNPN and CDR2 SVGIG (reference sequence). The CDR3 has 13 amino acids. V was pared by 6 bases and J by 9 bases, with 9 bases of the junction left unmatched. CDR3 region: CACTEGQGGPQHF. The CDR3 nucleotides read TGTGCCTGTACCGAGGGACAGGGTGGGCCCCAGCATTTT.

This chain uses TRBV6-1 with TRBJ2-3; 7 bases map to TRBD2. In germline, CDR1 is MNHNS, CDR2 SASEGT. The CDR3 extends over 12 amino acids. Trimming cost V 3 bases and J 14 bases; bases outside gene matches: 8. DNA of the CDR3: TGTGCCAGCAGTGATCCGGGAGGAAAGACGTATTTT. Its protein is CASSDPGGKTYF.

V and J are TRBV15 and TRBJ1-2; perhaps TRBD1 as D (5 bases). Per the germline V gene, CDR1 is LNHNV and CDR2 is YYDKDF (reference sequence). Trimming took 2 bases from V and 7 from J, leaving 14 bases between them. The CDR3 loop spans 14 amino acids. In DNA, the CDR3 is TGTGCCACCAGCAGACCCGGGGGGTGGCTTGGCTACACCTTC. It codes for CATSRPGGWLGYTF.

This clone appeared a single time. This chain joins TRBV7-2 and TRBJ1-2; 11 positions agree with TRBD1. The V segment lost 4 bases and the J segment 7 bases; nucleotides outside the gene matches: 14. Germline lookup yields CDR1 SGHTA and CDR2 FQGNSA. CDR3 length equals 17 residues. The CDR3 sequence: CASSSASSDRGQGGYTF. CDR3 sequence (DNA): TGTGCCAGCAGCTCAGCGAGTTCGGACAGGGGGCAGGGTGGCTACACCTTC. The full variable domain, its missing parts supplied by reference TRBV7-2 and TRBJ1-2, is GAGVSQSPSNKVTEKGKDVELRCDPISGHTALYWYRQSLGQGLEFLIYFQGNSAPDKSGLPSDRFSAERTGGSVSTLTIQRTQQEDSAVYLCASSSASSDRGQGGYTFGSGTRLTVV.